This is a list of T cell receptor beta chains from one sample in a study of T-cell reconstitution after alpha-beta-depleted transplantation in children. TCRdb re-called the PCR reads through MiXCR, storing one row per CDR3 protein. The sample has some 350,000 distinct CDR3 sequences, 10% seen once; the top ten hold 2% to 3%. The material was PBMCs from the stem cell graft donor, obtained from the stem cell graft. The receptors were gathered from a human donor who donated a stem cell graft to a child with acute lymphoblastic leukemia. The CDR3 runs from the conserved cysteine through the conserved F or W. A D gene is named only where the DNA matches it firmly. Only some rows state a clone size, as once, few, many or a class for expanded clones.

>TRBV12-3/TRBV12-4|TRBJ2-1|few|TRBD1
CASTNSPGQGGNEQFF
TGTGCCAGCACCAATAGCCCGGGACAGGGTGGTAATGAGCAGTTCTTC
>TRBV11-2|TRBJ2-5|-|TRBD2
CASSLGAGGEETQYF
TGTGCCAGCAGCTTAGGAGCGGGAGGAGAGGAGACCCAGTACTTC
>TRBV10-3|TRBJ2-1|many|TRBD1
CAISLTGVGEQFF
TGTGCCATCAGTTTGACAGGGGTGGGTGAGCAGTTCTTC
>TRBV15|TRBJ2-7|-|TRBD1
CATSRAQDRATYEQYF
TGTGCCACCAGCAGAGCTCAGGACAGGGCCACCTACGAGCAGTACTTC
>TRBV29-1|TRBJ1-1|few|-
CSVEMDGQSAEAFF
TGCAGCGTTGAAATGGACGGACAGAGTGCTGAAGCTTTCTTT
>TRBV19|TRBJ2-3|few|TRBD2
CASSMQVAGGPSTDTQYF
TGTGCCAGTAGTATGCAGGTAGCGGGAGGGCCCAGCACAGATACGCAGTATTTT
>TRBV13|TRBJ2-3|many|-
CASSFREDTDTQYF
TGTGCCAGCAGCTTTAGGGAAGACACAGATACGCAGTATTTT
>TRBV5-1|TRBJ2-3|many|-
CASSARSGGLNTQYF
TGCGCCAGCAGCGCGCGGAGCGGAGGTTTAAATACGCAGTATTTT
>TRBV6-2/TRBV6-3|TRBJ1-5|-|TRBD1
CASSYGGQMYSNQPQHF
TGTGCCAGCAGTTACGGGGGACAGATGTATAGCAATCAGCCCCAGCATTTT
>TRBV5-1|TRBJ2-1|many|TRBD2
CASSSAGGYTEQFF
TGCGCCAGCAGCTCAGCGGGAGGGTACACTGAGCAGTTCTTC
>TRBV12-3/TRBV12-4|TRBJ1-1|-|-
CASSFSPRQARNEAFF
TGTGCCAGCAGTTTCAGCCCGAGACAGGCCCGGAATGAAGCTTTCTTT
>TRBV7-9|TRBJ2-1|-|TRBD2
CASSPRWVAGGPGEQFF
TGTGCCAGCAGCCCCCGTTGGGTAGCGGGAGGGCCAGGGGAGCAGTTCTTC
>TRBV5-5|TRBJ1-1|-|TRBD1
CASTEGDSLSTEAFF
TGTGCCAGCACCGAAGGGGACAGTTTGAGCACTGAAGCTTTCTTT
>TRBV11-2|TRBJ1-2|few|-
CASSLLAGARGYTF
TGTGCCAGCAGCTTACTCGCGGGGGCGAGAGGCTACACCTTC
>TRBV7-9|TRBJ2-7|few|-
CASSLGLDTQQYF
TGTGCCAGCAGCTTGGGACTTGATACCCAGCAGTACTTC
>TRBV7-2|TRBJ2-7|few|-
CASSLASSTRSGEQYF
TGTGCCAGCAGCTTAGCATCCTCGACTAGGTCGGGCGAGCAGTACTTC
>TRBV6-1|TRBJ2-2|-|TRBD1
CASRSLGTGNTGELFF
TGTGCCAGCAGGAGCTTAGGGACAGGGAACACCGGGGAGCTGTTTTTT
>TRBV13|TRBJ2-7|-|TRBD2
CASSSGTSGPYEQYF
TGTGCCAGCAGCTCCGGGACTAGCGGGCCCTACGAGCAGTACTTC
>TRBV9|TRBJ2-2|-|-
CASSPKGSPGELFF
TGTGCCAGCAGCCCCAAGGGCAGCCCCGGGGAGCTGTTTTTT
>TRBV9|TRBJ2-1|many|-
CASSAPTPYNEQFF
TGTGCCAGCAGCGCCCCGACTCCGTACAATGAGCAGTTCTTC
>TRBV9|TRBJ2-3|-|TRBD2
CASSDRGRNADTQYF
TGTGCCAGCAGCGACCGCGGGAGGAACGCAGATACGCAGTATTTT
>TRBV20-1|TRBJ2-1|few|-
CSAPPGPLNNEQFF
TGCAGTGCTCCACCGGGACCCTTAAACAATGAGCAGTTCTTC
>TRBV6-2/TRBV6-3|TRBJ2-1|-|TRBD2
CATAGLEGNEQFF
TGTGCCACCGCGGGACTAGAAGGGAATGAGCAGTTCTTC
>TRBV4-2|TRBJ2-3|many|-
CASRGLKGSGADTQYF
TGTGCCAGCCGAGGCCTTAAGGGGAGTGGCGCAGATACGCAGTATTTT
>TRBV5-1|TRBJ2-7|few|TRBD1
CASSSGQGAFEQYF
TGCGCCAGCAGCTCGGGACAGGGGGCTTTCGAGCAGTACTTC
>TRBV5-5|TRBJ2-5|many|-
CASSLVVYQETQYF
TGTGCCAGCAGCTTGGTAGTGTACCAAGAGACCCAGTACTTC
>TRBV4-2|TRBJ1-5|-|TRBD1
CASSQDGQEHQPQHF
TGTGCCAGCAGCCAGGATGGACAGGAACATCAGCCCCAGCATTTT
>TRBV12-3/TRBV12-4|TRBJ1-5|few|TRBD1
CASSTGQGLNQPQHF
TGTGCCAGCAGCACCGGACAGGGATTAAATCAGCCCCAGCATTTT
>TRBV28|TRBJ2-3|-|-
CASSPINTDTQYF
TGTGCCAGCAGTCCCATAAACACAGATACGCAGTATTTT
>TRBV4-1|TRBJ2-7|-|-
CASSQGYAYEQYF
TGCGCCAGCAGCCAAGGTTATGCCTACGAGCAGTACTTC
>TRBV4-1|TRBJ1-6|-|TRBD1
CASSQDTNRGQNSPLHF
TGCGCCAGCAGCCAAGATACTAACAGGGGGCAAAATTCACCCCTCCACTTT
>TRBV30|TRBJ2-2|-|TRBD2
CAWKAGAALAGAGTGELFF
TGTGCCTGGAAGGCAGGGGCCGCACTAGCGGGAGCAGGCACCGGGGAGCTGTTTTTT
>TRBV5-1|TRBJ2-3|-|TRBD1
CASSEWWTGGTDTQYF
TGCGCCAGCAGCGAGTGGTGGACAGGGGGCACAGATACGCAGTATTTT
>TRBV7-3|TRBJ1-3|-|TRBD1
CASSRTGDPGNTIYF
TGTGCCAGCAGCCGGACAGGGGACCCTGGAAACACCATATATTTT
>TRBV7-2|TRBJ2-5|-|-
CASSLGAARGPETQYF
TGTGCCAGCAGCTTAGGTGCGGCTAGGGGCCCGGAGACCCAGTACTTC
>TRBV5-1|TRBJ2-1|few|TRBD2
CASSLLAGGPSDNEQFF
TGCGCCAGCAGCTTACTAGCGGGAGGGCCATCAGACAATGAGCAGTTCTTC
>TRBV24-1|TRBJ2-6|few|TRBD1
CATSESPGTGFDVLTF
TGTGCCACCAGTGAGTCCCCGGGGACAGGGTTCGACGTCCTGACTTTC
>TRBV20-1|TRBJ2-1|-|TRBD2
CSASELAGLSSYNEQFF
TGCAGTGCTAGTGAACTAGCGGGATTGAGCTCCTACAATGAGCAGTTCTTC
>TRBV6-5|TRBJ1-2|many|TRBD1
CASSYSDRGSGGYTF
TGTGCCAGCAGTTACTCTGACAGGGGGTCTGGTGGCTACACCTTC
>TRBV13|TRBJ2-6|once|-
CASSFWREKDDVLTF
TGTGCCAGCAGCTTCTGGAGGGAAAAAGACGACGTCCTGACTTTC
>TRBV20-1|TRBJ2-7|-|TRBD2
CSARDPASGRTEQYF
TGCAGTGCTAGAGATCCGGCCAGCGGGAGAACCGAGCAGTACTTC
>TRBV5-1|TRBJ2-1|many|-
CASRAASAYNEQFF
TGCGCCAGCAGAGCGGCTAGCGCCTACAATGAGCAGTTCTTC
>TRBV12-3/TRBV12-4|TRBJ2-1|many|-
CASSSYRGRADLYNEQFF
TGTGCCAGCAGTTCATATAGGGGGAGAGCGGACCTGTACAATGAGCAGTTCTTC
>TRBV12-3/TRBV12-4|TRBJ2-7|-|-
CASSYSARGNSYEQYF
TGTGCCAGCAGTTATTCGGCTAGGGGGAACTCCTACGAGCAGTACTTC
>TRBV7-2|TRBJ2-3|many|-
CASSSLVGDTDTQYF
TGTGCCAGCAGCTCCCTGGTGGGGGACACAGATACGCAGTATTTT
>TRBV9|TRBJ2-1|few|-
CASSVAQSSYNEQFF
TGTGCCAGCAGCGTAGCTCAGAGCTCCTACAATGAGCAGTTCTTC
>TRBV20-1|TRBJ2-2|few|-
CSARDMRENTGELFF
TGCAGTGCTAGAGATATGCGGGAGAACACCGGGGAGCTGTTTTTT
>TRBV29-1|TRBJ2-7|many|-
CSVARQDPYEQYF
TGCAGCGTTGCCAGACAGGACCCCTACGAGCAGTACTTC